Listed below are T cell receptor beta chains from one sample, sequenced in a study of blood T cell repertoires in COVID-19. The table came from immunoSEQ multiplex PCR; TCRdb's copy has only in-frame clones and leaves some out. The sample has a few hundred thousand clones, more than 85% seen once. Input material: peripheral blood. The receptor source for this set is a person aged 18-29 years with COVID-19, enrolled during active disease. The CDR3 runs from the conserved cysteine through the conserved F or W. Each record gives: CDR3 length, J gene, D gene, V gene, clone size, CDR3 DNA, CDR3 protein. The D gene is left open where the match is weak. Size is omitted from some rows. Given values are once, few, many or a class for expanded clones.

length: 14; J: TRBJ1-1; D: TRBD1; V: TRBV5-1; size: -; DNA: TGCGCCAGCAGCTCACAGGGGCGGAACACTGAAGCTTTCTTT; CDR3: CASSSQGRNTEAFF
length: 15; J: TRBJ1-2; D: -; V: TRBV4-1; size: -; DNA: TGCGCCAGCAGCCAAGCGACGGGGTCCCACTATGGCTACACCTTC; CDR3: CASSQATGSHYGYTF
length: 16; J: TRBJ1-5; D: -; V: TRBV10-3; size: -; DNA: TGTGCCATCAGTGACACGGCAGGGCCTAGCAATCAGCCCCAGCATTTT; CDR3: CAISDTAGPSNQPQHF
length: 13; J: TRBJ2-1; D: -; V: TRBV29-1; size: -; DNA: TGCAGCGTTGAAGCTTCCAAGCTTAATGAGCAGTTCTTC; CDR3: CSVEASKLNEQFF
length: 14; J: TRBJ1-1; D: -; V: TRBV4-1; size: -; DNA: TGCGCCAGCAGCCAAGGTTCGATAACAACTGAAGCTTTCTTT; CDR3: CASSQGSITTEAFF
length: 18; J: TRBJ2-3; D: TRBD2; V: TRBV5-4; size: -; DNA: TGTGCCAGCAGCCCCGGGGGCGGGGGACTAGTTTTCACAGATACGCAGTATTTT; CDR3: CASSPGGGGLVFTDTQYF
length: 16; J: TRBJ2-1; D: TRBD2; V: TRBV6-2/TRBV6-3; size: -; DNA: TGTGCCAGCAGTTACTTTGGGACGGGAGGAAGAGTTGAGCAGTTCTTC; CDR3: CASSYFGTGGRVEQFF
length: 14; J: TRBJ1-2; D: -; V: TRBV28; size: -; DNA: TGTGCCAGCAGTTTCTCTGGCCTTAACTATGGCTACACCTTC; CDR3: CASSFSGLNYGYTF
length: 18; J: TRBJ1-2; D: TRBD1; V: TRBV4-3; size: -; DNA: TGCGCCAGCAGCCAAGAGCCTCCCGGGACAGGCGATCACTATGGCTACACCTTC; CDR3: CASSQEPPGTGDHYGYTF
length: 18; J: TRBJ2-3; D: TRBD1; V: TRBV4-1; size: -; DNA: TGCGCCAGCAGCCAAGAGGGGATAAGGACAGGTACCGCAGATACGCAGTATTTT; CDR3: CASSQEGIRTGTADTQYF
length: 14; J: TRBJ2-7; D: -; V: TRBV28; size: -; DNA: TGTGCCAGCAGCCAAGTCGGTATCTCCTACGAGCAGTACTTC; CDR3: CASSQVGISYEQYF
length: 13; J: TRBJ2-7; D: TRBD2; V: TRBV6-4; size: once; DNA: TGTGCCAGCAGCGGACTAGCGGGAAGCGAGCAGTACTTC; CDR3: CASSGLAGSEQYF
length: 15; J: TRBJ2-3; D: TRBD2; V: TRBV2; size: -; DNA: TGTGCCAGCAGTGAAACTAGCGGGAGAATGGTTATGGCGTATTTT; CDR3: CASSETSGRMVMAYF
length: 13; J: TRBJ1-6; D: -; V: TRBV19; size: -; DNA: TGTGCCAGTAGTATGGGATCGGGGTCACCCCTCCACTTT; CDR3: CASSMGSGSPLHF
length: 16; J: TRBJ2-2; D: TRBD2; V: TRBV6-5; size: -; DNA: TGTGCCAGCAGTTTTAGGGGACTAGCGGCCACCGGGGAGCTGTTTTTT; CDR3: CASSFRGLAATGELFF
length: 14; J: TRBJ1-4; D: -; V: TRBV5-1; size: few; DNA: TGCGCCAGCGAGGGAATACAGGGTGATGAAAAACTGTTTTTT; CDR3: CASEGIQGDEKLFF
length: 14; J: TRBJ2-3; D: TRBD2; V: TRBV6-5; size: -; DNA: TGTGCCAGCACGGAGTCTAGCGGCCCAGATACGCAGTATTTT; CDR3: CASTESSGPDTQYF
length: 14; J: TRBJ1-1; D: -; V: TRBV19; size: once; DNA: TGTGCCAGTAGTATAGACAATCCCGGAGTCGAAGCTTTCTTT; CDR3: CASSIDNPGVEAFF
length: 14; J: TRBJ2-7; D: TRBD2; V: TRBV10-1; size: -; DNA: TGCGCCAGCTCAGCGGGGGCGTCGGGTTACGAGCAGTACTTC; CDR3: CASSAGASGYEQYF
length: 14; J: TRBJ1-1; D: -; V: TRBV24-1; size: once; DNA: TGTGCCACCCAGTCGGGGGGGGGCGGCACTGAAGCTTTCTTT; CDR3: CATQSGGGGTEAFF
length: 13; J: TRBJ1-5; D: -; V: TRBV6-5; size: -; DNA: TGTGCCAGCAGGGGACACATCAATCAGCCCCAGCATTTT; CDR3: CASRGHINQPQHF
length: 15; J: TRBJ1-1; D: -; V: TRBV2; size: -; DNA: TGTGCCAGCTTTGCTCCGGGCGGAGGTAACACTGAAGCTTTCTTT; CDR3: CASFAPGGGNTEAFF
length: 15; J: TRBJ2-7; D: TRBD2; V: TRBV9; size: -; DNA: TGTGCCAGCAGCGCGGCTGGGACTAGCGGTTACGAGCAGTACTTC; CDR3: CASSAAGTSGYEQYF
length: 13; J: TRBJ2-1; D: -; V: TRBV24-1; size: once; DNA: TGTGCCACCAGTGATGGTCAAAGCGGTGAGCAGTTCTTC; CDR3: CATSDGQSGEQFF
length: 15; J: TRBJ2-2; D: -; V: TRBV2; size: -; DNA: TGTGCCAGCAACTACGAGACTACAGACACCGGGGAGCTGTTTTTT; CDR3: CASNYETTDTGELFF
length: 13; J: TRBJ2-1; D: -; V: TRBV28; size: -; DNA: TGTGCCAGCAATCGTAGTCCCCTTAATGAGCAGTTCTTC; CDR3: CASNRSPLNEQFF
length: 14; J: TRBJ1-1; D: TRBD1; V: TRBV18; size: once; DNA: TGTGCCAGCCGGACAGGACTACTAAACACTGAAGCTTTCTTT; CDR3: CASRTGLLNTEAFF
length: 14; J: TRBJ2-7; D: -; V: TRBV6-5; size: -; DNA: TGTGCCAGCAGTTACTCCCGAGTGTCCTACGAGCAGTACTTC; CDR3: CASSYSRVSYEQYF
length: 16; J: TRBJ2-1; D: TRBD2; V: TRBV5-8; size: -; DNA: TGTGCCAGCAGTTTTAGCGGGACGAGCTCCTACAATGAGCAGTTCTTC; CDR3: CASSFSGTSSYNEQFF
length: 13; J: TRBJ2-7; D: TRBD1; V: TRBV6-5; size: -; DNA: TGTGCCAGTAATTCGGGACAGTCCTACGAGCAGTACTTC; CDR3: CASNSGQSYEQYF
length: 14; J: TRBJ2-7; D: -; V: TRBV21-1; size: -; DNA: TGTGCCAGCAGCAAAGGGGGGGGGATCTACGAGCAGTACTTC; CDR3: CASSKGGGIYEQYF
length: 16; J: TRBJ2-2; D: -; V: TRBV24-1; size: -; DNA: TGTGCCACCAGTGATCGCTCGGCGCTAGTTCCCCGGGAGCTGTTTTTT; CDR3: CATSDRSALVPRELFF
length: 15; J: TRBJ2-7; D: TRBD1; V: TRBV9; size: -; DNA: TGTGCCAGCAGCCCCCGGGACAGTGTCTCCTACGAGCAGTACTTC; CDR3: CASSPRDSVSYEQYF
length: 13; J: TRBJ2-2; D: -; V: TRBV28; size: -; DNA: TGTGCCAGCAGTTTCGCGAACACCGGGGAGCTGTTTTTT; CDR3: CASSFANTGELFF
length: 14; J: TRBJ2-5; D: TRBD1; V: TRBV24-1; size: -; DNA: TGTGCCACCAGTGATTCCGGGACAGCGGAGACCCAGTACTTC; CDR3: CATSDSGTAETQYF
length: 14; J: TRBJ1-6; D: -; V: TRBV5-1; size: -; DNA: TGCGCCAGCAGCCCGAGGCAGAATAATTCACCCCTCCACTTT; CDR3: CASSPRQNNSPLHF
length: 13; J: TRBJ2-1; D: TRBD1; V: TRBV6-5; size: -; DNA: TGTGCCAGCACCCCACGGTACAGGGGAGAGCAGTTCTTC; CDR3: CASTPRYRGEQFF
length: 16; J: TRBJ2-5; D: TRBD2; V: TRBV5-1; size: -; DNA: TGCGCCAGCAGCCCCGGGACTAGCGGGAGTTACGAGACCCAGTACTTC; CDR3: CASSPGTSGSYETQYF
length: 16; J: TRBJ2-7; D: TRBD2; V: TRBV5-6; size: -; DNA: TGTGCCAGCAGTTTCAATAGCGGGACTAGCTCCTACGAGCAGTACTTC; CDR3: CASSFNSGTSSYEQYF
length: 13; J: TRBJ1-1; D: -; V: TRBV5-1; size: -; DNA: TGCGCCAGCAGCTACTATACGGACAGTGAAGCTTTCTTT; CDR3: CASSYYTDSEAFF
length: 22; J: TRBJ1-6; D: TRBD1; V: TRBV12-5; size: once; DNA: TGTGCTAGTGGTTTGACAACAGGGGCCCTATTAACTCCAGGCTCCTATAATTCACCCCTCCACTTT; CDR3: CASGLTTGALLTPGSYNSPLHF
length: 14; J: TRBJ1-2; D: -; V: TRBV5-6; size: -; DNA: TGTGCCAGCAGCTCCTCAAGTCAATCGGTTAGCTACACCTTC; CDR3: CASSSSSQSVSYTF
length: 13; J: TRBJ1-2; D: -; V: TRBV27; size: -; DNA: TGTGCCAGCAGGCCCCGGGGGGCAAATGGCTACACCTTC; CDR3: CASRPRGANGYTF
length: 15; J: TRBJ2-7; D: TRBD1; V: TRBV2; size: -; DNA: TGTGCCAGCAGTTGGGTAGGGGACAGGGGAGCCGAGCAGTACTTC; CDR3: CASSWVGDRGAEQYF
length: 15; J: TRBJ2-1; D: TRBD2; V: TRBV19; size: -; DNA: TGTGCCAGTAGTATCCTAGCGGGAGGGCCGAATGAGCAGTTCTTC; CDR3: CASSILAGGPNEQFF
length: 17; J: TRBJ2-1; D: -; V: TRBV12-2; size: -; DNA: TGTGCAAGTCGCGCTCGGGCGGGAGGGCCTAATAAGAATGAGCAGTTCTTC; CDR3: CASRARAGGPNKNEQFF
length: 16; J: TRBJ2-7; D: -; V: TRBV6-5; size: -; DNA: TGTGCCAGCAGTTACTATAAACAGGGGAGGTCCTACGAGCAGTACTTC; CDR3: CASSYYKQGRSYEQYF
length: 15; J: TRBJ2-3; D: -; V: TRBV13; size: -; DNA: TGTGCCAGCAGTCATAAAGCAGGGGTGACAGATACGCAGTATTTT; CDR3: CASSHKAGVTDTQYF
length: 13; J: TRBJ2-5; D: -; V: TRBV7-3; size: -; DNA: TGTGCCAGCAGCAAGGGACAAGCGGAGACCCAGTACTTC; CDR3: CASSKGQAETQYF
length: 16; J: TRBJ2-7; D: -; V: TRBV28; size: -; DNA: TGTGCCAGCAGTTTTGGGTTTTTCTCAGGGTCTTACGAGCAGTACTTC; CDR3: CASSFGFFSGSYEQYF
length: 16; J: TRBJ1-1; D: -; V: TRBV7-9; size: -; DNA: TGTGCCAGCAGCTTTCCCAACTTTCAAATGAACACTGAAGCTTTCTTT; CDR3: CASSFPNFQMNTEAFF
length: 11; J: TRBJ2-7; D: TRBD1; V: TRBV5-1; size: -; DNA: TGCGCTTCGGGACAGGGCTACGAGCAGTACTTC; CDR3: CASGQGYEQYF
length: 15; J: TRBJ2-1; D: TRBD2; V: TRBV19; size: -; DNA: TGTGCCAGTAGTAAACTAGCGGGAGGGCCGGGTGAGCAGTTCTTC; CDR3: CASSKLAGGPGEQFF
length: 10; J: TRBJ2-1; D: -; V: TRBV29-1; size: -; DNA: TGCAGCGTAATGGCCAATGAGCAGTTCTTC; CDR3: CSVMANEQFF
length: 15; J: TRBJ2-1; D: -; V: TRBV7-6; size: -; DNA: TGTGCCAGCAGCTTTTACAGAGGGGGGGGGAATGAGCAGTTCTTC; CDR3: CASSFYRGGGNEQFF